This T cell receptor beta chain stems from a study of Ad26.COV2.S vaccination and SARS-CoV-2 variants. Study information: In the study, Ad26.COV2.S was injected intramuscularly once, or twice 56 days apart.

Described treatment: roughly 19 received Ad26.COV2.S at low or high dose, single or two shots; 5 received placebo; per-sample allocation not given. Sampling was performed 63 days after the first vaccine or placebo injection. An Ad26 vector expressing Wuhan-strain SARS-CoV-2 spike constituted the vaccine. This CDR3 comprises 14 residues. Germline loops: CDR1 GTSNPN, CDR2 SVGIG (reference sequence). V was clipped by 7 bases and J by 7 bases, with 17 bases between them. Study-wide results and limits: Across vaccine and placebo recipients, the breadth of non-spike TCRs was similar. Among vaccine recipients, spike-specific TCR breadth exceeded that of placebo recipients.

To note about this clone: What it binds is not known.

Assay used: immunoSEQ multiplex PCR; TCRdb lists only in-frame clones, some missing. The table has some 250,000 clones, 88% seen once. This sequence was found in a person aged 18-60 years who received the Ad26.COV2.S COVID-19 vaccine or a placebo. This material consisted of peripheral blood, taken in a trial of Ad26.COV2.S vaccine versus placebo. V and J are TRBV30 and TRBJ1-6; D call uncertain. CDR3 nucleotide sequence: TGTGCCTTAACGGTGGGCTACCAGAATTCACCCCTCCACTTT. Protein: CALTVGYQNSPLHF.